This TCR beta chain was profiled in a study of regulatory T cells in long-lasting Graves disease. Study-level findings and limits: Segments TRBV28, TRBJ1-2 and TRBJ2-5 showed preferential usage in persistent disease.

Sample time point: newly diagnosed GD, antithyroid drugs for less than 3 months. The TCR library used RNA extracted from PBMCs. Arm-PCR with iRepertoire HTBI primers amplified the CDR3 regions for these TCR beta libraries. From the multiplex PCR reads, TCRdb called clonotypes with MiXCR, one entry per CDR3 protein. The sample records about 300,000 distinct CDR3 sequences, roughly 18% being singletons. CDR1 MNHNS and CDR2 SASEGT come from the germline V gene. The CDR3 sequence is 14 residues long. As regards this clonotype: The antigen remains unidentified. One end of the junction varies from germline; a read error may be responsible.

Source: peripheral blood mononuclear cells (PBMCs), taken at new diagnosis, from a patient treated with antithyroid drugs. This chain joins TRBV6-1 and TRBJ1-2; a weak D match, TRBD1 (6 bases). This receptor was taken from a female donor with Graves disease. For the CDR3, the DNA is TGCGCCAGCAGTGAAGGGGGGCGAAACTATGGCTACACCTTC. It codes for CASSEGGRNYGYTF.